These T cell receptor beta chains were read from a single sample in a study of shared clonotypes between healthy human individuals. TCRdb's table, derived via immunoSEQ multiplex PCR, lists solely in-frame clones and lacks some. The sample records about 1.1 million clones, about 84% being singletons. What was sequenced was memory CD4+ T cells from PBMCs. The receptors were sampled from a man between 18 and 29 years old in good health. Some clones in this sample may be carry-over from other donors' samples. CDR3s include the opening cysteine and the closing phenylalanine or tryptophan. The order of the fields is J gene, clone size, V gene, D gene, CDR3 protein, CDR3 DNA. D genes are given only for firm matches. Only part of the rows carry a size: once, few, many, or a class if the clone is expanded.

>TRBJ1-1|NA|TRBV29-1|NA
CSVDEGRNTEAFF
TGCAGCGTTGACGAGGGGAGGAACACTGAAGCTTTCTTT
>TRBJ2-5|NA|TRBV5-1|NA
CASSLTGTPDGTQYF
TGCGCCAGCAGCTTGACCGGGACACCCGACGGGACCCAGTACTTC
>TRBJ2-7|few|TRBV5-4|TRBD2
CASSTGTRRDSYEQYF
TGTGCCAGCAGCACGGGGACTAGGAGAGACTCCTACGAGCAGTACTTC
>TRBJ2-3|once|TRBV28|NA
CASSLGLSTDTQYF
TGTGCCAGCAGTTTGGGGCTCAGCACAGATACGCAGTACTTT
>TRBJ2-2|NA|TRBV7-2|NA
CASSLVLVGTGELFF
TGTGCCAGCAGCTTAGTGTTAGTGGGCACCGGGGAGCTGTTTTTT
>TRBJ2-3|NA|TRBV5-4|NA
CASSLPGVEGGEDTQYF
TGTGCCAGCAGCCTACCAGGGGTAGAGGGAGGGGAAGATACGCAGTATTTT
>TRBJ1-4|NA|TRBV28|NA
CASRGLRTNEKLFF
TGTGCCAGCAGGGGGTTACGGACTAATGAAAAACTGTTTTTT
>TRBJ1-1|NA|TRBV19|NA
CASSSIKNENTEAFF
TGTGCCAGTAGCTCTATAAAGAACGAGAACACTGAAGCTTTCTTT
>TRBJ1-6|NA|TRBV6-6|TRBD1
CASRRDSESPLHF
TGTGCCAGCAGGCGGGACAGTGAATCACCCCTCCACTTT
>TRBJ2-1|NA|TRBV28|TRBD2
CASSLGREVGEQFF
TGTGCCAGCAGTTTGGGACGGGAGGTGGGTGAGCAGTTCTTC
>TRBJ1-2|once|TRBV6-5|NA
CASSLPGHYGYTF
TGTGCCAGCAGCCTACCGGGACATTATGGCTACACCTTC
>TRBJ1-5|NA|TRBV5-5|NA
CASSLFGDQPQHF
TGTGCCAGCAGCTTGTTCGGTGATCAGCCCCAGCATTTT
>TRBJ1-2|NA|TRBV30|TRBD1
CAWRPRPGQGVNYGYTF
TGTGCCTGGAGACCGAGGCCGGGACAGGGGGTGAACTATGGCTACACCTTC
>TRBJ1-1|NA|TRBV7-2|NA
CASSLGGRANTEAFF
TGTGCCAGCAGCTTAGGAGGACGAGCGAACACTGAAGCTTTCTTT
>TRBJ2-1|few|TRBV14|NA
CASNQGGHNEQFF
TGTGCCAGCAACCAAGGGGGGCACAATGAGCAGTTCTTC
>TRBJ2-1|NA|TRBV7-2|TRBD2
CASSPTSGILNEQFF
TGTGCCAGCAGCCCGACTAGCGGTATTCTCAATGAGCAGTTCTTC
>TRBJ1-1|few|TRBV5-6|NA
CASSLAPRDTEAFF
TGTGCCAGCAGCTTGGCCCCTCGGGACACTGAAGCTTTCTTT
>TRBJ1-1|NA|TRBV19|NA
CASSPAPNTEAFF
TGTGCCAGTAGTCCAGCCCCGAACACTGAAGCTTTCTTT
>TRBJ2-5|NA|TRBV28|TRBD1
CASSLQGSETQYF
TGTGCCAGCAGCCTACAGGGGTCTGAGACCCAGTACTTC
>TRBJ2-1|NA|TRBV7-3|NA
CASRARGWGGHSNEQFF
TGTGCCAGCAGGGCTCGGGGATGGGGAGGCCATTCCAATGAGCAGTTCTTC
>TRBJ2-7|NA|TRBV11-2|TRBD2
CASSLGLARYEQYF
TGTGCCAGCAGCTTGGGACTAGCGCGCTACGAGCAGTACTTC
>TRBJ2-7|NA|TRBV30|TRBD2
CAWSVLLAGAHEQYF
TGTGCCTGGAGTGTACTGCTAGCGGGAGCTCACGAGCAGTACTTC
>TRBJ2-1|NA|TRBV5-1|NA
CASSLLDEGGSYNEQFF
TGCGCCAGCAGCTTGCTTGACGAGGGGGGATCCTACAATGAGCAGTTCTTC
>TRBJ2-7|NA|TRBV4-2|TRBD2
CASSLSSGYYEQYF
TGTGCCAGCAGCCTCTCTAGCGGATACTACGAGCAGTACTTC
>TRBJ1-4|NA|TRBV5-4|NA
CASSREGEVVDEKLFF
TGTGCCAGCAGCCGAGAGGGGGAAGTGGTGGATGAAAAACTGTTTTTT
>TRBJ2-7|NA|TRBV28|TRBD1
CASSLTGAYEQYF
TGTGCCAGCAGTTTGACAGGGGCCTACGAGCAGTACTTC
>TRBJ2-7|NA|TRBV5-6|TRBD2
CASSPGLAGEQYF
TGTGCCAGCAGCCCGGGACTAGCTGGCGAGCAGTACTTC
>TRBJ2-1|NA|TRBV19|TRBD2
CASSPYGLAGVQYNEQFF
TGTGCCAGTAGTCCCTACGGACTAGCGGGAGTGCAATACAATGAGCAGTTCTTC
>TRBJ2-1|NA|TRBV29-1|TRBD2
CSVQGLAVYNEQFF
TGCAGCGTTCAGGGACTAGCGGTGTACAATGAGCAGTTCTTC
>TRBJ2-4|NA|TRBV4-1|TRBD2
CASTTGLAGGQNIQYF
TGCGCCAGCACCACAGGGCTAGCGGGAGGTCAAAACATTCAGTACTTC
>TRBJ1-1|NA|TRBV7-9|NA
CASSPDSKAFF
TGTGCCAGCAGCCCCGACAGTAAGGCTTTCTTT
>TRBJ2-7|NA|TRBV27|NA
CASSTPDRASYEQYF
TGTGCCAGCAGTACCCCGGACAGAGCCTCCTACGAGCAGTACTTC
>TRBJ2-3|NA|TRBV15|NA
CATSRDQRDTQYF
TGTGCCACCAGCAGAGATCAAAGGGATACGCAGTATTTT
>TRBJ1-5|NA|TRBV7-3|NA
CASTSWGARSNQPQHF
TGTGCCAGCACCTCTTGGGGCGCACGTAGCAATCAGCCCCAGCATTTT
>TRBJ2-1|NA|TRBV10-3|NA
CAIQWILNNEQFF
TGTGCCATTCAGTGGATACTAAACAATGAGCAGTTCTTC
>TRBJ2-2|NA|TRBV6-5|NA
CASTPASLGTGELFF
TGTGCCAGCACCCCGGCGAGCTTGGGCACCGGGGAGCTGTTTTTT
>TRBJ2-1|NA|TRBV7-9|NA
CASSPTKAGDNEQFF
TGTGCCAGCAGTCCAACCAAGGCTGGGGACAATGAGCAGTTCTTC
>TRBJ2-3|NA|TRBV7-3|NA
CASSLPGTDTQYF
TGTGCCAGCAGCTTACCCGGCACAGATACGCAGTATTTT
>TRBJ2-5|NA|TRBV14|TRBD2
CASSPGRETQYF
TGTGCCAGCAGCCCCGGGAGGGAGACCCAGTACTTC
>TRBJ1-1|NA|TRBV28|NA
CASSLNRGFAEAFF
TGTGCCAGCAGTCTTAACCGGGGCTTTGCTGAAGCTTTCTTT
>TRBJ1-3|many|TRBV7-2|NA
CASSLAGRASGNTIYF
TGTGCCAGCAGCTTAGCTGGAAGGGCTTCTGGAAACACCATATATTTT
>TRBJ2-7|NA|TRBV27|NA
CASSFSRGASSYEQYF
TGTGCCAGCAGTTTCTCCCGCGGGGCTAGCTCCTACGAGCAGTACTTC
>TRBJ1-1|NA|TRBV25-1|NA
CASSDPGGFNTEAFF
TGTGCCAGCAGTGACCCGGGGGGGTTTAACACTGAAGCTTTCTTT
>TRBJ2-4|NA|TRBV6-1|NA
CASSEVPDGGSKNIQYF
TGTGCCAGCAGTGAAGTTCCGGATGGGGGATCCAAAAACATTCAGTACTTC
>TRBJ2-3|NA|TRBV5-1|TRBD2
CASSRVAPAGGMTDTQYF
TGCGCCAGCAGCCGTGTGGCCCCAGCGGGAGGGATGACAGATACGCAGTATTTT
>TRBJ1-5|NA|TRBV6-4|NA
CASRVRGAAGLSHQPQHF
TGTGCCAGCAGAGTTCGAGGGGCCGCCGGTCTTTCCCATCAGCCCCAGCATTTT
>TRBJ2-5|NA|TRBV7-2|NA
CASSPQGQGTQYF
TGTGCCAGCAGCCCCCAGGGTCAAGGGACCCAGTACTTC
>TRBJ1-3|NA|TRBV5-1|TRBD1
CASSPSTGAGNTIYF
TGCGCCAGCAGCCCCTCGACAGGGGCTGGAAACACCATATATTTT